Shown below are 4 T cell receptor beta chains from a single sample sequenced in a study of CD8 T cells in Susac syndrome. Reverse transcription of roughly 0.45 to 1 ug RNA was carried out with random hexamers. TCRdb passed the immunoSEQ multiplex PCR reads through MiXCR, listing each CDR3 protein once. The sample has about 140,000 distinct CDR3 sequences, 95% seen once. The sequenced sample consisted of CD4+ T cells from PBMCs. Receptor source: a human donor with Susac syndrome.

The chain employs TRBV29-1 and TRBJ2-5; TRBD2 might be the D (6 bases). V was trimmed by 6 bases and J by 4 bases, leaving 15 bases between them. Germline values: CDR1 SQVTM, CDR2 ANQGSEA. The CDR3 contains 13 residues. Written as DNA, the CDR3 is TGCAGCGTCTCGGGACTTTTAGCAGAGACCCAGTACTTC. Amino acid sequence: CSVSGLLAETQYF.

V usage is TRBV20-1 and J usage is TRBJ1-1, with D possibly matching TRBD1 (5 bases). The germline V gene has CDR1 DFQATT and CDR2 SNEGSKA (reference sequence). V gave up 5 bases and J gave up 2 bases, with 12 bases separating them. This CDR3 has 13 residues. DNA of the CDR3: TGCAGTGCTGCCCGCCAGGGCAACACTGAAGCTTTCTTT. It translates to CSAARQGNTEAFF.

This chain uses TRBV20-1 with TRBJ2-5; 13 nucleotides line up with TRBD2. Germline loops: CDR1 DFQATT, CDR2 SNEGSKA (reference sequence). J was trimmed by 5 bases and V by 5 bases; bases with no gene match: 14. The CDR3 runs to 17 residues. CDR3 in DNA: TGCAGTGCTCCTGGACTAGCGGGAGCCGGGGATTGGGAGACCCAGTACTTC. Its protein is CSAPGLAGAGDWETQYF.

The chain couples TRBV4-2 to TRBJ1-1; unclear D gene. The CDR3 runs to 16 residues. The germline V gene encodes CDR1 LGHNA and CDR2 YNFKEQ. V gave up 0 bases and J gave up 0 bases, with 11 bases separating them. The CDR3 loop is CASSQDYNRLNTEAFF. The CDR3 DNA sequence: TGTGCCAGCAGCCAAGACTATAACAGATTGAACACTGAAGCTTTCTTT.